Reported below is one T cell receptor beta chain. Antigen: not known. This record comes from a study of cytomegalovirus exposure and HLA in healthy donors. Study-level results: One later analysis, an examination of the 100 to 150 validation repertoires, found that first-cohort TCR clusters tended to co-occur in them.

Profiled with immunoSEQ multiplex PCR; TCRdb holds only in-frame clones, not every one. The sample yields about 240,000 clones, approximately 83% seen once. Unmatched junction bases numbered 13, after V lost 3 bases and J lost 3 bases. The CDR3 runs 16 residues. Per germline, CDR1 SQVTM and CDR2 ANQGSEA. Sequencing was carried out using PBMCs. This receptor was taken from a woman aged 25 to 39 in good health and CMV-seropositive. The V and J genes are TRBV29-1 and TRBJ1-2; TRBD1 agrees at 7 bases. In DNA, the CDR3 is TGCAGCGTTGATAATGGTCAGGGGGGAGTTGACTATGGCTACACCTTC. This sequence encodes CSVDNGQGGVDYGYTF. Drawing the rest from reference TRBV29-1 and TRBJ1-2, the complete variable domain is SAVISQKPSRDICQRGTSLTIQCQVDSQVTMMFWYRQQPGQSLTLIATANQGSEATYESGFVIDKFPISRPNLTFSTLTVSNMSPEDSSIYLCSVDNGQGGVDYGYTFGSGTRLTVV.